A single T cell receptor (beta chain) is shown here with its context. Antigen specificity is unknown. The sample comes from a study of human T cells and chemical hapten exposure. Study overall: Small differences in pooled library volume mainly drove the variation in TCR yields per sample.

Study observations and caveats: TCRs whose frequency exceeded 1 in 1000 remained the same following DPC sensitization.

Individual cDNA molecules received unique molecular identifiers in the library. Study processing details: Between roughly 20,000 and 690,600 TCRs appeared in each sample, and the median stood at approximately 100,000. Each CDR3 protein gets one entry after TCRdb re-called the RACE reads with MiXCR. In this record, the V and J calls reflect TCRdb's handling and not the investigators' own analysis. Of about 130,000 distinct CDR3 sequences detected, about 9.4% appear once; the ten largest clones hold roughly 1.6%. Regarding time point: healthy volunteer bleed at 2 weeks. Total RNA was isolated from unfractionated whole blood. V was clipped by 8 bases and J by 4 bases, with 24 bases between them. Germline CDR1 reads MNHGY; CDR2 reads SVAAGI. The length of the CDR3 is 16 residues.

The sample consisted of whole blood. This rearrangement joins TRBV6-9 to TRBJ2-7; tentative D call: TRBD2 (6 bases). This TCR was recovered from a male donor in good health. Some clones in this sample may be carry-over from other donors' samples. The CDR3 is CASASERQTRGYEQYF. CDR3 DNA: TGTGCCAGCGCCTCCGAGCGACAGACGCGGGGATACGAGCAGTACTTC.